These 17 T cell receptor beta chains originate from one sample sequenced in a study of identical twins' blood T cells. TCRdb itself ran the 5' RACE reads through MiXCR, one entry per CDR3 protein. Here the sample spans 350,000 to 400,000 distinct CDR3 sequences, roughly 28% being singletons. Sequencing was done on a sample of PBMCs. The source is a woman aged 18 to 55 in good health.

In regard to this clonotype: A clone one base away is much larger, so this may be a read error. This sequence joins TRBV20-1 and TRBJ1-1; TRBD1 agrees at 7 bases. CDR3 size: 14 residues. CDR1 DFQATT and CDR2 SNEGSKA come from the germline V gene (reference sequence). The CDR3, as DNA: TGCTGTGCTAGAGACCACAGGGGGAACACTGAAGCTTTCTTT. Protein: CCARDHRGNTEAFF.

This chain links TRBV9 with TRBJ2-3; no reliable D call. V lost 1 base and J lost 2, with 11 bases in between. The CDR3 runs to 15 residues. The germline CDR1 and CDR2 sequences are SGDLS and YYNGEE. The CDR3 DNA reads as TGTGCCAGCAGCGTACTGAGCGATACCACAGATACGCAGTATTTT. Translated, it gives CASSVLSDTTDTQYF.

The count of this clonotype is one. This sequence may be a read error, since a much larger clone differs from it by one base. The chain has TRBV20-1 and TRBJ2-7; D is possibly TRBD1 or TRBD2 (5 bases each). This CDR3 spans 15 amino acids. CDR1 and CDR2 from the germline V gene are DFQATT and SNEGSKA (reference sequence). V lost 2 bases and J 0 bases, leaving 14 bases between the germline ends. CDR3 DNA: TGCAGTGCTAGACTGGGACCAACATTCTCCTACGAGCAGTACTTC. Translated: CSARLGPTFSYEQYF.

The genes are TRBV5-1 and TRBJ2-2; D perhaps matches TRBD2 (5 bases). V was pared by 4 bases and J by 2 bases, with 18 bases between. In germline, CDR1 is SGHRS, CDR2 YFSETQ. The CDR3 is made up of 17 amino acids. CDR3 sequence (DNA): TGCGCCAGCAGCCCCATGTCTAGCCTACTTAACACCGGGGAGCTGTTTTTT. Its protein product is CASSPMSSLLNTGELFF.

The chain combines TRBV20-1 with TRBJ2-7; perhaps TRBD2 as D (6 bases). Germline values: CDR1 DFQATT, CDR2 SNEGSKA (reference sequence). The CDR3 runs 15 residues. Trimming took off 4 bases at V and 5 bases at J, with 21 bases between the two ends. The CDR3 spells CSANDPGLGRHEQYF. CDR3 nucleotide sequence: TGCAGTGCTAACGATCCGGGACTGGGTAGACACGAGCAGTACTTC.

This clonotype was seen ten or more times. V usage is TRBV20-1 and J usage is TRBJ2-1; the match to TRBD2 covers 13 bases. CDR1 is DFQATT, CDR2 SNEGSKA, per germline (reference sequence). The junction had 10 bases not matched to a gene; V was cut back by 7 bases and J by 10 bases. The CDR3 is 14 residues long. CDR3 coding DNA: TGCAGTGTTTTAGGACTAGCGGGGGATCAAGAGCAGTTCTTC. Translation: CSVLGLAGDQEQFF.

This clonotype turned up a few times. This chain links TRBV20-1 with TRBJ1-5, with D unclear. V dropped 6 bases and J dropped 2 bases, with 17 bases sitting between them. The CDR3 covers 15 residues. Germline CDR1 reads DFQATT; CDR2 reads SNEGSKA (reference sequence). CDR3 sequence (DNA): TGCAGTGCCCGAGAGCGAGGTCAGGGCAATCAGCCCCAGCATTTT. Translating it yields CSARERGQGNQPQHF.

In this sample, this clonotype turned up a few times. This may stem from a read error, because a much larger clone lies one nucleotide away. The rearrangement uses TRBV7-9 and TRBJ1-3; D is unclear. This CDR3 is 14 amino acids long. Deletions cut 3 bases from V and 0 bases from J, with 6 bases between. CDR1 is SEHNR and CDR2 is FQNEAQ in the germline V gene (reference sequence). Here the CDR3 reads CASSFTVSGNTIYF. The CDR3 DNA reads TGTGCCAGCAGCTTTACAGTCTCTGGAAACACCATATATTTT.

The chain recombines TRBV7-9 with TRBJ1-5; D is undetermined. The V end was cut by 2 bases, the J end by 0 bases, with 8 bases between. The CDR3 loop spans 15 amino acids. CDR1 is SEHNR and CDR2 is FQNEAQ in the germline V gene (reference sequence). The CDR3 is CASSLSGDSNQPQHF. The DNA of the CDR3 is TGTGCCAGCAGCTTATCGGGTGATAGCAATCAGCCCCAGCATTTT.

The gene calls are TRBV5-4 and TRBJ1-1; possibly TRBD1 for D (5 bases). Germline V gene lookup returns CDR1 SGHNT and CDR2 YYREEE (reference sequence). V lost 0 bases and J 6 bases, leaving 15 bases between the germline ends. The CDR3 totals 15 residues. The CDR3 sequence is CASSLAEQGLAEAFF. CDR3 bases: TGTGCCAGCAGCTTGGCAGAGCAGGGCCTGGCTGAAGCTTTCTTT.

The chain carries TRBV5-6 and TRBJ2-3, with unresolved D. The CDR3 consists of 14 residues. The V gene's germline CDR1 is SGHDT and CDR2 YYEEEE. Trimming took off 4 bases at V and 5 bases at J, with 14 bases between the two ends. The CDR3 loop is CASSLGPVGDTQYF. In DNA form, the CDR3 reads TGTGCCAGCAGCCTCGGGCCAGTAGGAGATACGCAGTATTTT.

The V call is TRBV11-2, the J call TRBJ1-3; D gene ambiguous. V was cut by 5 bases and J by 1 base, with 9 bases left in between. The length of the CDR3 is 14 residues. Germline V gives CDR1 SGHAT, CDR2 FQNNGV. CDR3 DNA: TGTGCCAGCAGCCTAATGGAGTCTGGAAACACCATATATTTT. Amino acid sequence: CASSLMESGNTIYF.

With regard to this clonotype: An end of the junction does not agree with germline; a read error may underlie this. The CDR3 DNA follows: TGTGCCAGCTCGCCACCCCTCGGCGGCTCCTACGAGCAGTACTTC. As protein: CASSPPLGGSYEQYF. The rearrangement links TRBV18 to TRBJ2-7, with no clear D. The CDR3 contains 15 residues. The V gene's germline CDR1 is KGHSH and CDR2 LQKENI.

This rearrangement joins TRBV2 to TRBJ2-7; D remains unclear. V lost 6 bases and J 7 bases, leaving 22 bases between the germline ends. The CDR3 runs to 15 residues. The germline gives CDR1 SNHLY, CDR2 FYNNEI. CDR3 sequence (DNA): TGTGCCAGCAGAGACCACCAGGAGTATGGCTTAGAGCAGTACTTC. Translation gives CASRDHQEYGLEQYF.

The rearrangement uses TRBV20-1 and TRBJ2-1, with 9 positions matching TRBD2. Per germline, CDR1 DFQATT and CDR2 SNEGSKA (reference sequence). The V segment lost 4 bases and the J segment 4 bases; nucleotides outside the gene matches: 2. The CDR3 has 13 residues. CDR3 protein: CSAIAGVYNEQFF. CDR3 nucleotide sequence: TGCAGTGCTATAGCGGGAGTTTACAATGAGCAGTTCTTC.

The chain has TRBV20-1 and TRBJ2-1; the D gene is possibly TRBD2 (6 bases). The CDR3 covers 14 residues. Trimming left V 6 bases short and J 1 base short, with 13 bases between. Germline V gives CDR1 DFQATT, CDR2 SNEGSKA (reference sequence). The CDR3 bases are TGCAGTGCAACCAGCGGGCATTCCTACAATGAGCAGTTCTTC. The encoded protein is CSATSGHSYNEQFF.

The chain recombines TRBV12-3 or TRBV12-4 with TRBJ2-3, with D perhaps assigned TRBD1 or TRBD2 (5 bases each). Deletions cut 7 bases from V and 2 bases from J, with 25 bases between. The CDR3 loop spans 18 amino acids. The CDR3 DNA reads as TGTGCCAGCACCACCGCTTGGGGGTGGGGCTCAGACACAGATACGCAGTATTTT. Its translation is CASTTAWGWGSDTDTQYF.